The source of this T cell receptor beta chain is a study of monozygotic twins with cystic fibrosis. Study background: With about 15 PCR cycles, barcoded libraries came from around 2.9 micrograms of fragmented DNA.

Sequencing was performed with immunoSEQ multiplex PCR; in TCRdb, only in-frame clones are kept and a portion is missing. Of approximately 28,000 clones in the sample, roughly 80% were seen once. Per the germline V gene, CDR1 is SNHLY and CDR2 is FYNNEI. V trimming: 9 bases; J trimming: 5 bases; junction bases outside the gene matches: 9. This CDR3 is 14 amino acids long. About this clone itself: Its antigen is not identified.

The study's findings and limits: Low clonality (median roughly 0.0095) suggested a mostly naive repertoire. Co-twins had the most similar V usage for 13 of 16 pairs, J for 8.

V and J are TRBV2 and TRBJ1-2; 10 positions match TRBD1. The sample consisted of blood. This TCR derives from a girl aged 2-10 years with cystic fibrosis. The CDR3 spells CARELTGGKYGYTF. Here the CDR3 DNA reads TGTGCCAGAGAATTGACAGGGGGCAAGTATGGCTACACCTTC.